These T cell receptor beta chains were read from a single sample in a study of T cell responses to AZD1222 COVID-19 vaccine. Clones were sequenced by immunoSEQ multiplex PCR, and TCRdb holds only the in-frame ones, with some missing. Counted here are fewer than 200,000 clones, around 94% occurring once; the ten biggest clones make up about 10%. This material consisted of peripheral blood, taken on day 0 of AZD1222 vaccination. The receptors here all came from an adult in good health. CDR3s include the opening cysteine and the closing phenylalanine or tryptophan. A D gene is named only where the DNA matches it firmly. Some rows have no size entry. The others give once, few or many, or a class for an expanded clone.

D	V	size	J	DNA	CDR3
TRBD1	TRBV10-3	-	TRBJ1-1	TGTGCCACCCTCGGACAGGTTGAAGCTTTCTTT	CATLGQVEAFF
TRBD2	TRBV6-2/TRBV6-3	-	TRBJ2-5	TGTGCCAGCAGTCTTCTAGCGGGAGAGGCGGAGACCCAGTACTTC	CASSLLAGEAETQYF
TRBD1	TRBV24-1	-	TRBJ2-1	TGTGCCACCAGTGATCCCTCATGGACAGGCAATGAGCAGTTCTTC	CATSDPSWTGNEQFF
TRBD1	TRBV5-1	-	TRBJ1-3	TGCGCCAGCAGCTTGGGGGGGACAGCCTCTGGAAACACCATATATTTT	CASSLGGTASGNTIYF
TRBD2	TRBV9	-	TRBJ2-1	TGTGCCAGCAGCGTCCCTAGCGGGGGCTACAATGAGCAGTTCTTC	CASSVPSGGYNEQFF
TRBD1	TRBV5-4	once	TRBJ1-4	TGTGCCAGCAGCTTGTGGGGGACAGGGGATGAAAAACTGTTTTTT	CASSLWGTGDEKLFF
-	TRBV11-2	-	TRBJ1-1	TGTGCCAGCAGCCTCGCCCCAGGGGTTGAAGCTTTCTTT	CASSLAPGVEAFF
-	TRBV3-1/TRBV3-2	-	TRBJ1-4	TGTGCCAGCAGCCACCGCCAGCAAGGGGAGGAAAAACTGTTTTTT	CASSHRQQGEEKLFF
-	TRBV28	-	TRBJ1-5	TGTGCCAGCACACTACTGGGGGCCTCCAGCAATCAGCCCCAGCATTTT	CASTLLGASSNQPQHF
TRBD2	TRBV6-5	-	TRBJ2-1	TGTGCCAGCCCTGGGACTACCCAATACAATGAGCAGTTCTTC	CASPGTTQYNEQFF
-	TRBV14	-	TRBJ1-6	TGTGCCAGCAGCCCGCAGGGATGGAATTCACCCCTCCACTTT	CASSPQGWNSPLHF
-	TRBV4-1	-	TRBJ1-3	TGCGCCAGCAGCCACCCCACGGGAAGTGGAAACACCATATATTTT	CASSHPTGSGNTIYF
-	TRBV7-2	-	TRBJ2-5	TGTGCCAGCAGCTTCGGGCTACGAGAGACCCAGTACTTC	CASSFGLRETQYF
-	TRBV27	-	TRBJ2-1	TGTGCCAGCAGTTCTAGCTCGGATGGGAAGGGTGAGCAGTTCTTC	CASSSSSDGKGEQFF
-	TRBV30	once	TRBJ1-4	TGTGCCTGGAGTCGTAACAGGGACGAAAAACTGTTTTTT	CAWSRNRDEKLFF
-	TRBV27	-	TRBJ1-2	TGTGCCAGCAGTTCGGGCTATGGCTACACCTTC	CASSSGYGYTF
-	TRBV11-3	-	TRBJ1-3	TGTGCCAGCAGCTTAGATTCGGCGGTTGGAAACACCATATATTTT	CASSLDSAVGNTIYF
-	TRBV5-1	-	TRBJ1-5	TGCGCCAGCAGCTTGGCCGGGGACCAGCCCCAGCATTTT	CASSLAGDQPQHF
-	TRBV18	-	TRBJ1-5	TGTGCCAGCTCACTCGGTAATAGCAATCAGCCCCAGCATTTT	CASSLGNSNQPQHF
TRBD1	TRBV13	-	TRBJ1-1	TGTGCCAGCAGCGCCTCCCTAGGAGGGGGCGGTAGGGCTTTCTTT	CASSASLGGGGRAFF
-	TRBV7-2	-	TRBJ2-1	TGTGCCAGCAGCTTAGACGTTAGGCGGGAGCAGTTCTTC	CASSLDVRREQFF
-	TRBV4-3	-	TRBJ1-1	TGCGCCAGCAGCCAAGACAGGGGCAGTCTGAACACTGAAGCTTTCTTT	CASSQDRGSLNTEAFF
-	TRBV19	-	TRBJ1-2	TGTGCCAGTAGTATAACCCGCTATGGCTACACCTTC	CASSITRYGYTF
TRBD1	TRBV28	-	TRBJ1-2	TGTGCCAGCAGTTCCCTGGACAGGTTCTACACCTTC	CASSSLDRFYTF
TRBD2	TRBV24-1	-	TRBJ2-3	TGTGCCACCAGTGACCCTAGCGGGGTCACAGATACGCAGTATTTT	CATSDPSGVTDTQYF
-	TRBV7-9	-	TRBJ1-1	TGTGCCAGCAGCTCCCCTGTTAGGGGACCCAAGGACACTGAAGCTTTCTTT	CASSSPVRGPKDTEAFF
TRBD1	TRBV6-5	-	TRBJ1-2	TGTGCCAGCAGTTCCGACGGACAGGTGATTTATGGCTACACCTTC	CASSSDGQVIYGYTF